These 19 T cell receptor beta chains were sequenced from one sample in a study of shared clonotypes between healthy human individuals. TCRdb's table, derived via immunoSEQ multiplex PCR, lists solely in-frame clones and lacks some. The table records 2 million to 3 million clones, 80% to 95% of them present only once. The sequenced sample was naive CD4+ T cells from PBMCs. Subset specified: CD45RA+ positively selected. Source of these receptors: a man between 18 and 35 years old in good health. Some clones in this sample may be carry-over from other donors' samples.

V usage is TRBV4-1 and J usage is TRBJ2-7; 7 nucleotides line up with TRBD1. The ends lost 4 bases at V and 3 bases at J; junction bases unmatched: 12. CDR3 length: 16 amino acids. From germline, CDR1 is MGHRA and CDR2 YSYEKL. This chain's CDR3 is CASSLTLLGQFYEQYF. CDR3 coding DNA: TGCGCCAGCAGCCTAACCCTCCTGGGACAGTTCTACGAGCAGTACTTC.

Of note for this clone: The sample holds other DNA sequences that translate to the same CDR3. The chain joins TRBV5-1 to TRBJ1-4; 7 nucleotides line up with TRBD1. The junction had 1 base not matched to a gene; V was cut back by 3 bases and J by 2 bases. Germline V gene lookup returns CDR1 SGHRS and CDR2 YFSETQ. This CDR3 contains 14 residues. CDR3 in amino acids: CASSSTGTNEKLFF. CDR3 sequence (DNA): TGCGCCAGCAGCTCGACAGGGACTAATGAAAAACTGTTTTTT.

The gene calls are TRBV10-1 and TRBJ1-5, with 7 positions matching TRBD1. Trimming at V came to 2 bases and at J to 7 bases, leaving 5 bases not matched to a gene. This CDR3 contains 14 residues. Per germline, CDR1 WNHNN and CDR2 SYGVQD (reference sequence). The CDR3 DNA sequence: TGCGCCAGCAGTGAGGCAGGGGGTTCCCAGCCCCAGCATTTT. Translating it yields CASSEAGGSQPQHF.

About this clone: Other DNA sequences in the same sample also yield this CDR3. CDR3 sequence: CASSLGRGTSGNTIYF. The CDR3 DNA follows: TGTGCCAGCAGCTTAGGGCGGGGGACCTCTGGAAACACCATATATTTT. The chain employs TRBV7-8 and TRBJ1-3; maybe TRBD1 (5 bases). The CDR3 is 16 residues long. Germline CDR1 is SGHVS and CDR2 is FQNEAQ. V shed 1 base and J shed 0 bases, with 10 bases lying between them.

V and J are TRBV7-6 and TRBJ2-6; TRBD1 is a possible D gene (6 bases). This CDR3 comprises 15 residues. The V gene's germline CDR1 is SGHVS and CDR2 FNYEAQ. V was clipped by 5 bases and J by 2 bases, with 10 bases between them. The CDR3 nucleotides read TGTGCCAGCAGCCACAGGGAACCTGGGGCCAACGTCCTGACTTTC. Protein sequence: CASSHREPGANVLTF.

CDR3 protein: CASSETRLRGRASYNEQFF. The CDR3 DNA is TGTGCCAGCAGTGAAACCCGGTTACGCGGGAGGGCCTCCTACAATGAGCAGTTCTTC. This chain connects TRBV6-1 to TRBJ2-1; 9 bases agree with TRBD2. Germline lookup yields CDR1 MNHNS and CDR2 SASEGT. The CDR3 consists of 19 residues. J lost 0 bases, V lost 2 bases, and 11 bases had no gene match.

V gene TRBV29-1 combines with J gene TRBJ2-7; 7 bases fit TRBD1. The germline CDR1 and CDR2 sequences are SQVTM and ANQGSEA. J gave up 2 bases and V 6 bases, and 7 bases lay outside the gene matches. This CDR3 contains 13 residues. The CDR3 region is CSVGGQATYEQYF. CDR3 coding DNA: TGCAGCGTAGGAGGACAGGCAACCTACGAGCAGTACTTC.

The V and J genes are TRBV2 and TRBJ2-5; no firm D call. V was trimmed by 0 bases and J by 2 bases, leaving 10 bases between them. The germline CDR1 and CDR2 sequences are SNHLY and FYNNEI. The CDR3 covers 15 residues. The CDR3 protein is CASSEAEWTQETQYF. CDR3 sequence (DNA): TGTGCCAGCAGTGAAGCGGAATGGACGCAAGAGACCCAGTACTTC.

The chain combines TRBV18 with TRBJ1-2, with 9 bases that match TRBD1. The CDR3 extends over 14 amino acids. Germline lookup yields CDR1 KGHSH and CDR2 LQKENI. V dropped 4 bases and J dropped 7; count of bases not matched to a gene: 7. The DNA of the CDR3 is TGTGCCAGCTCACTCGGACAGGGGTTGGTTGGCTACACCTTC. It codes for CASSLGQGLVGYTF.

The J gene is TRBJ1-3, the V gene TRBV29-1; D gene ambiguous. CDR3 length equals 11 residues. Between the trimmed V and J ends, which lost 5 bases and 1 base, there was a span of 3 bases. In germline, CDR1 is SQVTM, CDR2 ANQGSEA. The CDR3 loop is CSVRSGNTIYF. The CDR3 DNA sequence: TGCAGCGTTCGTTCTGGAAACACCATATATTTT.

DNA for the CDR3: TGTGCCAGCAGCCCAGGCCCTGTACTCACCTTC. Its protein is CASSPGPVLTF. V usage is TRBV7-2 and J usage is TRBJ1-2; D not certain. The CDR3 covers 11 residues. Trimming cost V 5 bases and J 13 bases, with 14 bases left between them. Germline V gene sequence: CDR1 SGHTA, CDR2 FQGNSA.

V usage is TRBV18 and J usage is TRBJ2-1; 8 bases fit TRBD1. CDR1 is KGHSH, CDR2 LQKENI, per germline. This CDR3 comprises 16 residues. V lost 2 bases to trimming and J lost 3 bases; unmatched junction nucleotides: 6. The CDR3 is CASSPFQGAFYNEQFF. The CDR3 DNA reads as TGTGCCAGCTCACCATTCCAGGGGGCATTCTACAATGAGCAGTTCTTC.

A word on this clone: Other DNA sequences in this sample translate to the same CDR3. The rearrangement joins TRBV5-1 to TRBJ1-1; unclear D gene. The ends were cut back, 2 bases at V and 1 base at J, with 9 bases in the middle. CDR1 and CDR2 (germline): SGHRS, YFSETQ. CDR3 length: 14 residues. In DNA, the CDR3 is TGCGCCAGCAGCTTCGAAGGAACGAACACTGAAGCTTTCTTT. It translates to CASSFEGTNTEAFF.

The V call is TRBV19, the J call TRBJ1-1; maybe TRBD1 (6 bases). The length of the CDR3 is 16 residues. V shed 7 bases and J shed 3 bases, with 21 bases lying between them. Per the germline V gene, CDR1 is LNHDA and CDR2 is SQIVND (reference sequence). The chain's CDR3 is CASMTLTGLGYTEAFF. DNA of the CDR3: TGTGCCAGTATGACCCTCACAGGGTTGGGGTACACTGAAGCTTTCTTT.

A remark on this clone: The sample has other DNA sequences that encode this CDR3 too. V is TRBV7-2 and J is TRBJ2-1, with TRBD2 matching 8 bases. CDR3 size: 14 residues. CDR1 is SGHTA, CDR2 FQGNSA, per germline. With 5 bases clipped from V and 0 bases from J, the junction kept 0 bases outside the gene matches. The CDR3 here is CASSRGGSYNEQFF. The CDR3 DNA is TGTGCCAGCAGCCGGGGGGGCTCCTACAATGAGCAGTTCTTC.

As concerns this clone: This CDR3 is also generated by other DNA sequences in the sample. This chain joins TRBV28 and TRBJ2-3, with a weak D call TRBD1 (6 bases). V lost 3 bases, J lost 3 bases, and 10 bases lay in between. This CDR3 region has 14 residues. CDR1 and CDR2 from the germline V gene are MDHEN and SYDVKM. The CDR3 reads CASSFQGSTDTQYF. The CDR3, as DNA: TGTGCCAGCAGTTTTCAGGGGAGTACAGATACGCAGTATTTT.

The CDR3 is CASSRTGGNTIYF. The CDR3 region has the DNA TGTGCCAGCAGCCGGACAGGGGGAAACACCATATATTTT. The chain uses TRBV7-2 and TRBJ1-3; TRBD1 agrees at 8 bases. This CDR3 has 13 residues. Germline V CDR1 and CDR2: SGHTA, FQGNSA. Trimming cost V 5 bases and J 4 bases; bases outside gene matches: 1.

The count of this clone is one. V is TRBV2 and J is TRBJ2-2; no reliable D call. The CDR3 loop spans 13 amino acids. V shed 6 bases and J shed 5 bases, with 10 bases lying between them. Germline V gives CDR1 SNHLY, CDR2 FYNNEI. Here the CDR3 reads CASRLERTGELFF. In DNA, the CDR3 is TGTGCCAGCAGGCTAGAAAGGACCGGGGAGCTGTTTTTT.

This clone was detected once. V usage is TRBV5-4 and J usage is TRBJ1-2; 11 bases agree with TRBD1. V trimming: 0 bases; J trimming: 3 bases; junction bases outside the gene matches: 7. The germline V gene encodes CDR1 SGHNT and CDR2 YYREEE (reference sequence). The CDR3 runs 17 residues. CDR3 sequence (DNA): TGTGCCAGCAGCTTGGTTAGGACAGGGGGCGCCGACTATGGCTACACCTTC. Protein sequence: CASSLVRTGGADYGYTF.